This paragraph covers one TCR beta chain sequence. Original analysis: Reference gene primer amplification yielded estimated nucleated cell counts. Data came from immunoSEQ multiplex PCR; TCRdb stores just in-frame clones and leaves some out. D and trimming were read from the DNA, whereas the V and J calls and clone size are those reported in that table. The sample shows fewer than 350,000 clones, roughly nine tenths of them seen only once. The sample originates from a study of blood T cell repertoires in COVID-19. Enrollees, roughly 18 to 90 years old, lived in 24 US areas. Germline V gene lookup returns CDR1 SGHAT and CDR2 FQNNGV. This CDR3 has 13 residues. V shed 6 bases and J shed 4 bases, with 12 bases lying between them.

This TCR derives from a man aged 55 to 70 who had recovered from COVID-19. The V call is TRBV11-2, the J call TRBJ1-2; TRBD1 might be the D (6 bases). Sequencing input: PBMCs or T cells enriched from blood (not recorded which). The CDR3 spells CASRPDSFYGYTF. As DNA, the CDR3 is TGTGCCAGCAGACCGGACAGCTTCTATGGCTACACCTTC.